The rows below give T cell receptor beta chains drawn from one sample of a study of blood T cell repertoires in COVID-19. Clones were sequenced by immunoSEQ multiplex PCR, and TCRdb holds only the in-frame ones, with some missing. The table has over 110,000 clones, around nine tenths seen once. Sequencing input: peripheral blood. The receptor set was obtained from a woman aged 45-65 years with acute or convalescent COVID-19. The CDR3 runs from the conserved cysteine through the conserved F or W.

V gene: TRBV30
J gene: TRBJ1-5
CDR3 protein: CAWSGSGNQPQHF

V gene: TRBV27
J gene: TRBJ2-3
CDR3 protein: CASSLGGGFTDTQYF

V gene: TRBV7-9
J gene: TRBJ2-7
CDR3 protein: CASSLAHLGGEQYF

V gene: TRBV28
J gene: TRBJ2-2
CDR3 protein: CASTIAGGLTGELFF

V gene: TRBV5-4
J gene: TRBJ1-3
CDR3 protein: CASSTGQGGRNTIYF

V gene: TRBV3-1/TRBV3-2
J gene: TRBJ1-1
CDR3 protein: CASSRSGTEAFF

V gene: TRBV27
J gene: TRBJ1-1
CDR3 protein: CASSSPQGAGTEAFF

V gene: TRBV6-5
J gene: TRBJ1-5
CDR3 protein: CASSRGDNQPQHF

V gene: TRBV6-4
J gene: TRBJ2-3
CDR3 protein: CASSEGAGGDTQYF

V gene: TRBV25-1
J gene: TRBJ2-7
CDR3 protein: CASRGSYEQYF

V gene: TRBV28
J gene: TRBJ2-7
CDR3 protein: CASIQHYEQYF

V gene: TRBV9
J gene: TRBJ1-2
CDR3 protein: CASSVGQGVGGYGYTF

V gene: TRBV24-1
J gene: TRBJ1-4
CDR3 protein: CATSDVGQGNEKLFF

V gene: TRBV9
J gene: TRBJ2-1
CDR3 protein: CASSVPTSNEQFF

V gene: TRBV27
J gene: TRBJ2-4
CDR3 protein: CASSLSPPSGALAKNIQYF

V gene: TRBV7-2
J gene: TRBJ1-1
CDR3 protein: CASSSRTLTEAFF

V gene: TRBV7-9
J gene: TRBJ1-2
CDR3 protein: CASSSGENYGYTF

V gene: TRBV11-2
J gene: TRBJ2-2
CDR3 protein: CASSLGRVGELFF

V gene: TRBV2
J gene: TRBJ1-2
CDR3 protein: CASRGTGGHYGYTF

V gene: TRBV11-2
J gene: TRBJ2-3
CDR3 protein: CASSSGTGRTDTQYF

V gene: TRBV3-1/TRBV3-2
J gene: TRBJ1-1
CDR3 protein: CASSELWGGNTEAFF

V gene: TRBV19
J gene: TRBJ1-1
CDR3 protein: CASSIDRGGIGTEAFF

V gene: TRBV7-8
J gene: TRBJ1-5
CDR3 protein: CASSLGGGQGYNQPQHF

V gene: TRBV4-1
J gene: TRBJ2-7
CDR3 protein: CASSQDVGTVSYEQYF

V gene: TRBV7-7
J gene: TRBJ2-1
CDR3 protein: CASSFGLADLGNEQFF

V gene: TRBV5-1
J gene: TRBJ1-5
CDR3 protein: CASSLEGQYNQPQHF

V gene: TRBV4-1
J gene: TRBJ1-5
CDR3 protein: CASSQPDMGQPQHF

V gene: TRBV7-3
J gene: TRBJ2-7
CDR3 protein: CASSLGTGTYEQYF